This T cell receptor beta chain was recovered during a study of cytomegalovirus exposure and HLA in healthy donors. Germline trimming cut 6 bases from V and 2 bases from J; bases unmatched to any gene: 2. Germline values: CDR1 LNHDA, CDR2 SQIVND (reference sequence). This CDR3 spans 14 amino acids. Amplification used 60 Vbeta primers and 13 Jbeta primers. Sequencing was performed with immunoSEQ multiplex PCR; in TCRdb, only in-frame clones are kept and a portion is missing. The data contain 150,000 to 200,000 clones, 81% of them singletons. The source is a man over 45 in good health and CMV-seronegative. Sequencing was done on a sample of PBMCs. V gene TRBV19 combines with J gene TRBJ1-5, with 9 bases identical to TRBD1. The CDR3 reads CASRDRGGNQPQHF. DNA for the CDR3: TGTGCCAGTAGGGACAGGGGAGGCAATCAGCCCCAGCATTTT. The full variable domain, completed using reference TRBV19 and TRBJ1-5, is DGGITQSPKYLFRKEGQNVTLSCEQNLNHDAMYWYRQDPGQGLRLIYYSQIVNDFQKGDIAEGYSVSREKKESFPLTVTSAQKNPTAFYLCASRDRGGNQPQHFGDGTRLSIL.